Below are 8 T cell receptor beta chains sequenced from a single sample in a study of T cell repertoires in cytomegalovirus infection. TCRdb reprocessed the reads via MiXCR and lists one record per CDR3 protein. Of 300,000 or so distinct CDR3 sequences listed, about 9.1% are singletons. The specimen was PBMCs. These TCRs come from a human donor in good health (CMV status not recorded). Some clones in this sample may be carry-over from other donors' samples.

With respect to this clonotype: Given a much more abundant clone one base away, this may be a read error. J is TRBJ2-5 and V is TRBV18; no reliable D call. The CDR3 totals 13 residues. The germline V gene encodes CDR1 KGHSH and CDR2 LQKENI. In DNA form, the CDR3 reads TGTACCAGCTCACCACCTCAGGCTGGGACCCAGTACTTC. Protein: CTSSPPQAGTQYF.

This clonotype was seen a few times. The V call is TRBV6-2 or TRBV6-3, the J call TRBJ1-5, with 12 bases that match TRBD1. Germline V gene data show CDR1 as MNHEY and CDR2 as SVGEGT. The CDR3 has 15 amino acids. The V and J ends lost 8 bases and 3 bases, in that order; junction bases with no gene match: 5. The CDR3 nucleotides read TGTGCCAGCGGGGACAGGGGGCGCGTCAATCAGCCCCAGCATTTT. Its translation is CASGDRGRVNQPQHF.

This clonotype has only a few counts. The chain joins TRBV6-6 to TRBJ2-2; TRBD1 aligns across 11 bases. The V and J ends lost 9 bases and 2 bases, in that order; junction bases with no gene match: 2. CDR3 length: 14 residues. In germline, CDR1 is MNHNY, CDR2 SVGAGI (reference sequence). CDR3 coding DNA: TGTGCCAGTGGGACAGGGGGAAACACCGGGGAGCTGTTTTTT. Translating it yields CASGTGGNTGELFF.

This clonotype was detected ten times or more. The chain joins TRBV6-2 or TRBV6-3 to TRBJ1-5, with 7 nucleotides matching TRBD1. Germline CDR1 and CDR2: MNHEY and SVGEGT. The CDR3 runs to 19 residues. V gave up 0 bases and J gave up 2 bases; unmatched junction bases: 13. CDR3 amino acids: CASSYSIERGQKGNQPQHF. Here the CDR3 DNA reads TGTGCCAGCAGTTACTCGATCGAAAGGGGGCAAAAAGGCAATCAGCCCCAGCATTTT.

This clonotype was observed at least ten times. This chain connects TRBV28 to TRBJ2-1, with D possibly TRBD1 on 6 matching bases. CDR1 MDHEN and CDR2 SYDVKM come from the germline V gene. The CDR3 is 11 residues long. V was clipped by 10 bases and J by 6 bases, with 10 bases between them. CDR3 in DNA: TGTGCCACTTACAGGGCCAATGAGCAGTTCTTC. Amino acid sequence: CATYRANEQFF. Together with reference TRBV28 and TRBJ2-1, the CDR3 gives the full variable domain: DVKVTQSSRYLVKRTGEKVFLECVQDMDHENMFWYRQDPGLGLRLIYFSYDVKMKEKGDIPEGYSVSREKKERFSLILESASTNQTSMYLCATYRANEQFFGPGTRLTVL.

Ten or more counts support this clonotype. The rearrangement uses TRBV7-2 and TRBJ2-1, with D perhaps given as TRBD1 or TRBD2 (5 bases each). CDR1 is SGHTA, CDR2 FQGNSA, per germline. The length of the CDR3 is 17 residues. V was pared by 5 bases and J by 0 bases, with 17 bases between. CDR3 nucleotide sequence: TGTGCCAGCAGCCCAAGGGTACGGGGCGACTCCTACAATGAGCAGTTCTTC. This sequence encodes CASSPRVRGDSYNEQFF.

There are many counts of this clonotype. This sequence joins TRBV28 and TRBJ1-5, with unresolved D. Germline CDR1 is MDHEN and CDR2 is SYDVKM. Deletions cut 2 bases from V and 6 bases from J, with 8 bases between. The CDR3 has 13 amino acids. CDR3: CASSLPPRQPQHF. CDR3 DNA sequence: TGTGCCAGCAGTTTACCCCCCCGTCAGCCCCAGCATTTT.

The chain is built from TRBV28 and TRBJ2-3; D possibly corresponds to TRBD2 (7 bases). There are 15 residues in the CDR3. CDR1 and CDR2 from the germline V gene are MDHEN and SYDVKM. Trimming cost V 6 bases and J 4 bases, with 17 bases left between them. The CDR3, as DNA: TGTGCCAGCAGCCCCGGCCGGGGGGCCTCAGATACGCAGTATTTT. It encodes CASSPGRGASDTQYF. The full variable domain, in which reference TRBV28 and TRBJ2-3 provide the parts outside the CDR3, is DVKVTQSSRYLVKRTGEKVFLECVQDMDHENMFWYRQDPGLGLRLIYFSYDVKMKEKGDIPEGYSVSREKKERFSLILESASTNQTSMYLCASSPGRGASDTQYFGPGTRLTVL.